This T cell receptor beta chain derives from a study of T cells in Graves' hyperthyroidism and ophthalmopathy. There were TCR beta CDR3 regions amplified from RNA transcripts. A first-round RT-PCR of the TCR CDR3 used the HTBI primer set. A single record per CDR3 protein comes from TCRdb applying MiXCR to the multiplex PCR reads. The table has 600,000 to 750,000 distinct CDR3 sequences, 15% to 20% seen once. The CDR3 has 12 residues. CDR1 and CDR2 (germline): SGDLS, YYNGEE. The V end lost 4 bases, the J end lost 5 bases, and 10 bases lay between the germline ends. Each diagnosis drew on symptoms, thyroxine, TRAb, thyroid ultrasound and orbital computed tomography findings. This clonotype was picked up a small number of times.

The chain joins TRBV9 to TRBJ2-7, with a possible D match to TRBD1 (6 bases). This receptor was taken from a man aged 45-60 years with Graves' hyperthyroidism. The sequencing sample was made of blood. CDR3 region: CASSPEGDEQYF. The CDR3 DNA sequence: TGTGCCAGCAGCCCCGAGGGGGACGAGCAGTACTTC.